This TCR beta chain was retrieved from a study of immune characterization of retroperitoneal liposarcoma. MiXCR, applied by TCRdb to the PCR reads, yields one record per CDR3 protein. The table has around 8,000 distinct CDR3 sequences, just under 30% seen once. The CDR3 sequence is 15 residues long. V shed 2 bases and J 4 bases; nucleotides not matched to a gene: 2. Per germline, CDR1 MNHNS and CDR2 SASEGT. Sequencing input: blood. This chain uses TRBV6-1 with TRBJ2-5, with 12 bases aligning to TRBD2. The receptor was isolated from a male donor with retroperitoneal liposarcoma. CDR3 in amino acids: CASSELAGGPETQYF. CDR3 bases: TGTGCCAGCAGTGAACTAGCGGGAGGGCCAGAGACCCAGTACTTC.